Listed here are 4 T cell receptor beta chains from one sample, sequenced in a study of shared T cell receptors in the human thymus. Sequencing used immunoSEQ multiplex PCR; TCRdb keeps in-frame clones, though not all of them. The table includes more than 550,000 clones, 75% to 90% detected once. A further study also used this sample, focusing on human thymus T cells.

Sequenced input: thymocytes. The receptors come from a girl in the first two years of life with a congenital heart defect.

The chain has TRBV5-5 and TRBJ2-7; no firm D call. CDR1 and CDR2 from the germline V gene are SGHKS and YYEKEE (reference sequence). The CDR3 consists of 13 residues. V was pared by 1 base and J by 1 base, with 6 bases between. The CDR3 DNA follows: TGTGCCAGCAGCTTGAGTCGGTCCTACGAGCAGTACTTC. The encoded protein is CASSLSRSYEQYF.

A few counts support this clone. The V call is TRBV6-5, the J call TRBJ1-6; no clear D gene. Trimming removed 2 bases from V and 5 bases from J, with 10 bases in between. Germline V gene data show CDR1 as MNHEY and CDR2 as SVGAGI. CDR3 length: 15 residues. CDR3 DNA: TGTGCCAGCAGTTACGCGGGTCCGGATAATTCACCCCTCCACTTT. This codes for CASSYAGPDNSPLHF.

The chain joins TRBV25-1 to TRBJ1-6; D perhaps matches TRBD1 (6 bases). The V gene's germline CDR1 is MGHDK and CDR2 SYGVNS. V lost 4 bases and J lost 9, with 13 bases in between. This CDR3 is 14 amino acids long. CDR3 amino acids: CASSAQGWGSPLHF. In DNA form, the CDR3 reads TGTGCCAGCAGTGCACAGGGTTGGGGTTCACCCCTCCACTTT.

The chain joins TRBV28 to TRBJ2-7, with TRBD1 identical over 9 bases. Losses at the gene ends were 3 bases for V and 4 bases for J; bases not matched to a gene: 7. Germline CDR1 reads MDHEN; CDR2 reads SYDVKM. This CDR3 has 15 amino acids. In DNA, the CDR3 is TGTGCCAGCAGTTTTTTCGGGACAGGGTTTTACGAGCAGTACTTC. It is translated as CASSFFGTGFYEQYF.